A single sample gave rise to the 13 T cell receptor beta chains below, sequenced in a study of Graves' ophthalmopathy and Graves' hyperthyroidism. Amplification of the TCR beta CDR3 regions used RNA transcripts (as template). HTBI primers served in a first-round RT-PCR, which a second-round multiplex PCR followed. TCRdb ran MiXCR on the multiplex PCR reads and lists one entry per CDR3 protein. In the table there are 200,000 to 250,000 distinct CDR3 sequences, around a fifth of which are singletons. The specimen was peripheral blood. The receptors derive from a woman aged 45-65 years with Graves' ophthalmopathy.

This clonotype was seen repeatedly, ten times or more. V is TRBV12-3 or TRBV12-4 and J is TRBJ1-2; the D is unclear. CDR3 length equals 12 residues. The V end was cut by 6 bases, the J end by 2 bases, with 7 bases between. The CDR3 loop is CASSQRNYGYTF. In nucleotides, the CDR3 is TGTGCCAGCAGCCAGAGAAACTATGGCTACACCTTC.

This clonotype was recorded many times. The chain is built from TRBV9 and TRBJ2-5, with 11 bases that match TRBD1. V was clipped by 3 bases and J by 7 bases; unmatched bases: 8. The V gene's germline CDR1 is SGDLS and CDR2 YYNGEE. The CDR3 extends over 15 amino acids. The CDR3, as DNA: TGTGCCAGCAGCGCGGGACAGGGGGTTGGAGGGACCCAGTACTTC. This codes for CASSAGQGVGGTQYF.

This clonotype appeared many times. The CDR3 coding sequence is TGCGCCAGCAGCTTGGGACGGGCGCCGAACACTGAAGCTTTCTTT. It translates to CASSLGRAPNTEAFF. The gene calls are TRBV5-1 and TRBJ1-1; D is unclear. The germline gives CDR1 SGHRS, CDR2 YFSETQ. The CDR3 is 15 amino acids. V shed 0 bases and J shed 1 base, with 10 bases lying between them.

This clonotype occurred many times. The chain is built from TRBV7-9 and TRBJ2-5, with TRBD1 identical over 7 bases. CDR3 size: 14 residues. The V gene's germline CDR1 is SEHNR and CDR2 FQNEAQ (reference sequence). Trimming took 5 bases from V and 5 from J; bases not matched to a gene: 8. CDR3 DNA: TGTGCCAGCAGCCAATGGGACAGACACGAGACCCAGTACTTC. Translation gives CASSQWDRHETQYF.

This clonotype was seen ten or more times. The rearrangement joins TRBV6-5 to TRBJ1-1, with D hard to call. This CDR3 spans 13 amino acids. Per germline, CDR1 MNHEY and CDR2 SVGAGI. Trimming took 2 bases from V and 3 from J, leaving 7 bases between them. The CDR3 DNA sequence: TGTGCCAGCAGTTACCTCCAGCACACTGAAGCTTTCTTT. Translating gives CASSYLQHTEAFF.

This clonotype has ten or more counts. This rearrangement joins TRBV30 to TRBJ1-1; 8 bases line up with TRBD1. There are 13 residues in the CDR3. V shed 2 bases, J shed 6 bases, and the junction held 5 bases outside the gene matches. Germline CDR1 and CDR2: GTSNPN and SVGIG (reference sequence). The CDR3 bases are TGTGCCTGGAGTCCGGGACAGGATTCTGAAGCTTTCTTT. Amino acid sequence: CAWSPGQDSEAFF.

This clonotype was recorded many times. The V and J genes are TRBV24-1 and TRBJ2-5, with D perhaps matching TRBD1 (5 bases). The CDR3 runs 14 residues. The ends were cut back, 3 bases at V and 6 bases at J, with 13 bases in the middle. In germline, CDR1 is KGHDR, CDR2 SFDVKD. The CDR3: CATSDNGHEQTQYF. DNA of the CDR3: TGTGCCACCAGTGATAATGGACACGAACAGACCCAGTACTTC.

This clonotype was found many times. V usage is TRBV11-2 and J usage is TRBJ2-4; D may be TRBD1 or TRBD2 (5 bases each). There are 14 residues in the CDR3. Looked up from germline, CDR1 is SGHAT and CDR2 is FQNNGV. V dropped 4 bases and J dropped 2 bases, with 9 bases sitting between them. The CDR3 loop is CASSWGRSKNIQYF. The CDR3 DNA follows: TGTGCCAGCAGCTGGGGACGATCCAAAAACATTCAGTACTTC.

This clonotype was recorded at least ten times. The CDR3 coding sequence is TGTGCCAGCAGTTACCCGGGGGCCTCCTACGAGCAGTACTTC. Translated, it gives CASSYPGASYEQYF. The chain is built from TRBV6-5 and TRBJ2-7; D tentatively fits TRBD1 or TRBD2 (6 bases each). The CDR3 contains 14 residues. V was clipped by 2 bases and J by 0 bases, with 8 bases between them. Germline V CDR1 and CDR2: MNHEY, SVGAGI.

This clonotype was seen many times. V gene TRBV7-2 combines with J gene TRBJ2-7, with 9 bases aligning to TRBD2. Germline-derived CDR1 and CDR2 are SGHTA and FQGNSA. The ends lost 1 base at V and 1 base at J; junction bases unmatched: 2. The CDR3 spans 15 residues. The DNA for the CDR3 is TGTGCCAGCAGCTTAGGAGCGGGGGGTTCCTACGAGCAGTACTTC. Its protein product is CASSLGAGGSYEQYF.

In this sample, this clonotype turned up many times. The V and J genes are TRBV10-3 and TRBJ1-1; no firm D call. CDR1 ENHRY and CDR2 SYGVKD come from the germline V gene. V gave up 1 base and J gave up 0 bases, with 6 bases separating them. The CDR3 is made up of 14 amino acids. CDR3: CAISEWGVNTEAFF. The CDR3 nucleotides read TGTGCCATCAGTGAGTGGGGTGTGAACACTGAAGCTTTCTTT.

This clonotype was observed at least ten times. The chain is built from TRBV7-3 and TRBJ2-5; D is possibly TRBD1 or TRBD2 (5 bases each). With 4 bases removed from V and 0 bases from J, the gap between germline ends came to 9 bases. The CDR3 has 14 amino acids. The V gene's germline CDR1 is SGHTA and CDR2 FQGTGA. The CDR3 coding sequence is TGTGCCAGCAGCTGGGACGGATACCAAGAGACCCAGTACTTC. Translating gives CASSWDGYQETQYF.

The chain couples TRBV7-2 to TRBJ2-5; tentatively, D is TRBD1 (6 bases). The germline V gene encodes CDR1 SGHTA and CDR2 FQGNSA. V was trimmed by 4 bases and J by 5 bases, leaving 17 bases between them. The CDR3 extends over 15 amino acids. The CDR3 loop reads CASSSQSHRVETQYF. The DNA of the CDR3 is TGTGCCAGCAGCTCCCAATCCCACAGGGTTGAGACCCAGTACTTC.